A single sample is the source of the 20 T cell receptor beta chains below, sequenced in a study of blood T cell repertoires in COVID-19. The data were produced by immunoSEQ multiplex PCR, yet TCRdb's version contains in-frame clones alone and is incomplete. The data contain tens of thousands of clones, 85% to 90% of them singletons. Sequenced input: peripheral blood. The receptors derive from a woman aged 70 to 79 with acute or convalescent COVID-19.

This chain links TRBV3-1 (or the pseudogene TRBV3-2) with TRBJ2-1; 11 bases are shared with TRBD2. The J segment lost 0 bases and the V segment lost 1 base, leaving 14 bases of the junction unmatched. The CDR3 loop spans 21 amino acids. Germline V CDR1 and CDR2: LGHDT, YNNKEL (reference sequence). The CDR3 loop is CASSQALAGVVGPSSYNEQFF. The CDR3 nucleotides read TGTGCCAGCAGCCAAGCACTAGCGGGAGTGGTGGGGCCGAGCTCCTACAATGAGCAGTTCTTC.

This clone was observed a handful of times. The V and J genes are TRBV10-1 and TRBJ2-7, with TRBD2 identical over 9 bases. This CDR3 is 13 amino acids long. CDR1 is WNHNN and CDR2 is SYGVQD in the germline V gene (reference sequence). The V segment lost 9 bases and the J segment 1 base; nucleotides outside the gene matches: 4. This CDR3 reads CARRLADSYEQYF. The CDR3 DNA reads TGCGCCAGACGACTAGCGGATTCCTACGAGCAGTACTTC.

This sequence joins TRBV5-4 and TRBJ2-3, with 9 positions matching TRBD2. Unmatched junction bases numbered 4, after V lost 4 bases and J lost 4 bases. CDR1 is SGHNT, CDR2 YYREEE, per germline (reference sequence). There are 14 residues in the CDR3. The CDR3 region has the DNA TGTGCCAGCAGCCCCCGGACTAGCGCAGATACGCAGTATTTT. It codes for CASSPRTSADTQYF. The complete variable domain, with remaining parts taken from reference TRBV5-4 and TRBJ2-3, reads ETGVTQSPTHLIKTRGQQVTLRCSSQSGHNTVSWYQQALGQGPQFIFQYYREEENGRGNFPPRFSGLQFPNYSSELNVNALELDDSALYLCASSPRTSADTQYFGPGTRLTVL.

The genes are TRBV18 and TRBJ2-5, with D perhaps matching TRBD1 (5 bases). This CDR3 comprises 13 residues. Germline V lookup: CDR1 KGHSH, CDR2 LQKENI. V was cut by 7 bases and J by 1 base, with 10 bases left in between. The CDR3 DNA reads TGTGCCAGCTTCGCAGGGATCCAAGAGACCCAGTACTTC. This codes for CASFAGIQETQYF.

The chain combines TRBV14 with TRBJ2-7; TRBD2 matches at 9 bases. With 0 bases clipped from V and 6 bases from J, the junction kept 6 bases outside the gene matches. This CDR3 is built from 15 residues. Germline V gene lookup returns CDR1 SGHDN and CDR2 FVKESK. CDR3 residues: CASSQEMGLALEQYF. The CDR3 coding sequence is TGTGCCAGCAGCCAAGAAATGGGACTAGCTCTCGAGCAGTACTTC.

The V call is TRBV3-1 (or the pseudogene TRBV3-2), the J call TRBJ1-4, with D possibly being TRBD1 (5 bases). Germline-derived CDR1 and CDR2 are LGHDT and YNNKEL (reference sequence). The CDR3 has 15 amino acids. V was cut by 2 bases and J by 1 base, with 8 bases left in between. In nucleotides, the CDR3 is TGTGCCAGCAGCCAACGAACAGGAACTAATGAAAAACTGTTTTTT. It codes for CASSQRTGTNEKLFF.

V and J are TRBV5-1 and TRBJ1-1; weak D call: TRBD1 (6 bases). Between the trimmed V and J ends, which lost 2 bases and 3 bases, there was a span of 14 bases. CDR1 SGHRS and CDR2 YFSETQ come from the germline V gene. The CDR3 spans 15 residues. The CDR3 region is CASSFQSRGDTEAFF. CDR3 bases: TGCGCCAGCAGCTTCCAGTCCAGGGGTGACACTGAAGCTTTCTTT.

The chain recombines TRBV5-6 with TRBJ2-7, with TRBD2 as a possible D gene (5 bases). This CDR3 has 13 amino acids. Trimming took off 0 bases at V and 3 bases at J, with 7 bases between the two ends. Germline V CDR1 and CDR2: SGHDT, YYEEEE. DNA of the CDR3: TGTGCCAGCAGCTTGGCGGGGTTCTACGAGCAGTACTTC. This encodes CASSLAGFYEQYF.

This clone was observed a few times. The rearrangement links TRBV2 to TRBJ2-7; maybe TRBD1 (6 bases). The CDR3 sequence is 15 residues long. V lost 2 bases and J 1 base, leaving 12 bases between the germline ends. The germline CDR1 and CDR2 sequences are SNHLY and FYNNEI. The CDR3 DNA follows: TGTGCCAGCAGTGAAAACAGGGACCCTTCCTACGAGCAGTACTTC. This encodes CASSENRDPSYEQYF.

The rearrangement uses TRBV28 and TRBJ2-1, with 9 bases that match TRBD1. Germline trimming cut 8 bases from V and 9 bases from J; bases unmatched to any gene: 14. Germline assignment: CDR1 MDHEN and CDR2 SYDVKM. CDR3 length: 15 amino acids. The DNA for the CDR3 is TGTGCCAGCTTCCAGGGGACAGGGTGGCTTCCTGAGCAGTTCTTC. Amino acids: CASFQGTGWLPEQFF.

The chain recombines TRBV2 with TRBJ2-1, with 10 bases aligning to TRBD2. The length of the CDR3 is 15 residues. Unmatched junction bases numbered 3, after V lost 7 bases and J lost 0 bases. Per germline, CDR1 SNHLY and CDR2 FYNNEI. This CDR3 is CASIAGGISYNEQFF. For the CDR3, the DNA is TGTGCCAGCATAGCGGGGGGCATCTCCTACAATGAGCAGTTCTTC.

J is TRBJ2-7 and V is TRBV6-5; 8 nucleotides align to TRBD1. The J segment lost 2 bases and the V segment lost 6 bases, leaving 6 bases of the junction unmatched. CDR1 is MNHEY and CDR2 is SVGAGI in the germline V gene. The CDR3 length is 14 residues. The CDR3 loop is CASSSGQVTYEQYF. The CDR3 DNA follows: TGTGCCAGCAGCTCGGGACAGGTGACCTACGAGCAGTACTTC.

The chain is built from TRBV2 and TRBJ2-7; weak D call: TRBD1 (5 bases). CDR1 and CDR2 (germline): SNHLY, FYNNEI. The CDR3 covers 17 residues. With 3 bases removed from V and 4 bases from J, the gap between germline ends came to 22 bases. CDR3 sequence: CASSDLKGRSASYEQYF. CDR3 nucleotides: TGTGCCAGCAGTGATCTTAAGGGGCGCAGCGCTTCTTACGAGCAGTACTTC.

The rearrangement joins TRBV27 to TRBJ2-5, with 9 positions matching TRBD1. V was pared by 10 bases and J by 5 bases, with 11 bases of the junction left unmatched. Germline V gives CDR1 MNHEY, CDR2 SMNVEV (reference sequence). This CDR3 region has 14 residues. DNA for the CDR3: TGTGCCACCTCAACGGGACAGGGTCGGGAGACCCAGTACTTC. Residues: CATSTGQGRETQYF.

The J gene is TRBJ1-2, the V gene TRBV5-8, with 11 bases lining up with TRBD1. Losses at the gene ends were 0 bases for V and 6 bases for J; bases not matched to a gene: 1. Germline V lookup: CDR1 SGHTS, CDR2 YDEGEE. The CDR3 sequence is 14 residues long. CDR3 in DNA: TGTGCCAGCAGCTTGGGGACAGGGGGCGATGGCTACACCTTC. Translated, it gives CASSLGTGGDGYTF.

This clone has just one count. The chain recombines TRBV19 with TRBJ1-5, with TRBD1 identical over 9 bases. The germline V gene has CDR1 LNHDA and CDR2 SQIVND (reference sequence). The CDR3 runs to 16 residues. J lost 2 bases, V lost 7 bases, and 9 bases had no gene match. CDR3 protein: CASTPTRQGGNQPQHF. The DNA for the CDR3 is TGTGCCAGTACCCCTACCCGACAGGGGGGCAATCAGCCCCAGCATTTT.

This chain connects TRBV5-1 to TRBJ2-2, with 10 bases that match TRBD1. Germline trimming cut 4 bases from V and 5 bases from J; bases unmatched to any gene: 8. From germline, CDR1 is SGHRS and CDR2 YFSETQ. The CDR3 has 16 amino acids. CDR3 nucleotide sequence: TGCGCCAGCAGCCCCACCGGGACAGGGGTTACCGGGGAGCTGTTTTTT. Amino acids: CASSPTGTGVTGELFF.

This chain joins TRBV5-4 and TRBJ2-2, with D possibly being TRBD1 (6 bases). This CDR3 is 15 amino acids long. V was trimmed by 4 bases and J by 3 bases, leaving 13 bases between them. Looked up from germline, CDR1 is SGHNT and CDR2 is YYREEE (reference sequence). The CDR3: CASSPRGGDTGELFF. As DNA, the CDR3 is TGTGCCAGCAGCCCGAGAGGGGGTGACACCGGGGAGCTGTTTTTT.

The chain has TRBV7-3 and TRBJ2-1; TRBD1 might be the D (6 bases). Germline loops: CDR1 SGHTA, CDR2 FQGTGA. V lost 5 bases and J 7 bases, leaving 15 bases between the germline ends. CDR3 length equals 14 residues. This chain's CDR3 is CASSPGDTRNEQFF. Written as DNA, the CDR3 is TGTGCCAGCAGCCCCGGGGACACAAGGAATGAGCAGTTCTTC.

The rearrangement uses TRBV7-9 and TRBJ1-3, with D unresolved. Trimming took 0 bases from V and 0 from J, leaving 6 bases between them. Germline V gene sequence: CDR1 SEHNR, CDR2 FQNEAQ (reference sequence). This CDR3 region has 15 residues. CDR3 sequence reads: CASSLALSSGNTIYF. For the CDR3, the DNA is TGTGCCAGCAGCTTAGCCCTTAGCTCTGGAAACACCATATATTTT.